What follows describes a single T cell receptor beta chain. Data came from immunoSEQ multiplex PCR; TCRdb stores just in-frame clones and leaves some out. The table has under 25,000 clones, around 86% seen once. In germline, CDR1 is SGHDN, CDR2 FVKESK. The CDR3 loop spans 17 amino acids. V lost 0 bases, J lost 4 bases, and 18 bases lay in between. This sample stems from a study of blood T cell repertoires in COVID-19. Study background: Sample material is recorded as cDNA or gDNA derived from T cells, B-cell-depleted T cells, or PBMCs.

The chain carries TRBV14 and TRBJ1-1; tentatively, D is TRBD1 (6 bases). This TCR came from a woman of 80 years or more with acute or convalescent COVID-19. Material: peripheral blood. CDR3 sequence reads: CASSQDHGGRRSTEAFF. The CDR3 DNA sequence: TGTGCCAGCAGCCAAGACCACGGGGGGCGACGTAGCACTGAAGCTTTCTTT.